This T cell receptor (beta chain) was recovered during a study of blood T cell repertoires in COVID-19. CDR3 length: 14 amino acids. Germline trimming cut 2 bases from V and 3 bases from J; bases unmatched to any gene: 3. Germline V gene data show CDR1 as MNHEY and CDR2 as SVGAGI. This clone was recorded once. At the DNA level, this CDR3 is encoded by other sequences in the same sample as well. The protocol was immunoSEQ multiplex PCR, while the TCRdb copy is restricted to in-frame clones and leaves out a portion. The table has some 220,000 clones, around 86% seen once. The chain has TRBV6-5 and TRBJ2-7, with 8 bases aligning to TRBD1. The sequencing input was peripheral blood. This clonotype was obtained from an older woman with COVID-19, enrolled during active disease. In DNA, the CDR3 is TGTGCCAGCAGTTACGGACAGGGAGTCTACGAGCAGTACTTC. Encoded protein: CASSYGQGVYEQYF.